These 30 T cell receptor beta chains share one sample of origin, sequenced in a study of beta chain features in type 1 diabetes. Expressed TCRB transcripts were sequenced because the isolated RNA had all been reverse transcribed beforehand. TCRdb keeps only in-frame clones here, not all; method: immunoSEQ multiplex PCR. The sample yields roughly 300,000 clones, 14% seen once. Study-level points and caveats: Moderate but significant shortening of TCRB CDR3s was recorded in all four CD4+ subsets from Type 1 diabetes patients.

Their cognate antigens are unknown. Sequencing was done on a sample of naive CD4+ T cells from blood. These receptors originate from a man aged 25-40 years with type 1 diabetes.

This clone was seen a handful of times. The chain recombines TRBV5-6 with TRBJ2-1; 9 nucleotides agree with TRBD2. V dropped 0 bases and J dropped 6; count of bases not matched to a gene: 7. This CDR3 spans 16 amino acids. Looked up from germline, CDR1 is SGHDT and CDR2 is YYEEEE. This CDR3 reads CASSLVLSSGTNEQFF. The CDR3 DNA follows: TGTGCCAGCAGCTTGGTTTTGTCTAGCGGGACCAATGAGCAGTTCTTC.

The chain couples TRBV2 to TRBJ2-4; D is possibly TRBD1 (6 bases). Deletions cut 6 bases from V and 6 bases from J, with 9 bases between. This CDR3 contains 12 residues. CDR1 and CDR2 from the germline V gene are SNHLY and FYNNEI. The CDR3 loop reads CASRAQGNIQYF. The CDR3 nucleotides read TGTGCCAGCAGAGCACAGGGAAACATTCAGTACTTC. The entire variable domain, with the rest obtained from reference TRBV2 and TRBJ2-4, is as follows: EPEVTQTPSHQVTQMGQEVILRCVPISNHLYFYWYRQILGQKVEFLVSFYNNEISEKSEIFDDQFSVERPDGSNFTLKIRSTKLEDSAMYFCASRAQGNIQYFGAGTRLSVL.

The rearrangement links TRBV5-6 to TRBJ2-5, with 7 bases aligning to TRBD1. J gave up 1 base and V 4 bases, and 4 bases lay outside the gene matches. The CDR3 has 14 amino acids. The germline V gene encodes CDR1 SGHDT and CDR2 YYEEEE. The CDR3 region is CASSGDRFQETQYF. CDR3 nucleotide sequence: TGTGCCAGCAGCGGGGACAGATTCCAAGAGACCCAGTACTTC. The full variable domain, with the rest looked up from reference TRBV5-6 and TRBJ2-5, is DAGVTQSPTHLIKTRGQQVTLRCSPKSGHDTVSWYQQALGQGPQFIFQYYEEEERQRGNFPDRFSGHQFPNYSSELNVNALLLGDSALYLCASSGDRFQETQYFGPGTRLLVL.

This rearrangement joins TRBV7-9 to TRBJ2-7; D unclear. CDR1 is SEHNR, CDR2 FQNEAQ, per germline (reference sequence). This CDR3 spans 12 amino acids. Trimming removed 5 bases at V and 4 bases at J, with 9 bases between. The CDR3 DNA reads as TGTGCCAGCAGCCCTAACTCTTACGAGCAGTACTTC. This gives the protein CASSPNSYEQYF.

In this sample, this clone turned up a few times. The chain couples TRBV7-9 to TRBJ2-5; D unclear. This CDR3 contains 12 residues. The germline CDR1 and CDR2 sequences are SEHNR and FQNEAQ (reference sequence). V lost 5 bases, J lost 5 bases, and 9 bases lay in between. In DNA form, the CDR3 reads TGTGCCAGCAGCCTCTCGAGCGAGACCCAGTACTTC. Translation: CASSLSSETQYF.

The sample holds a few counts of this clone. The V and J genes are TRBV15 and TRBJ1-3; the match to TRBD1 covers 8 bases. This CDR3 spans 14 amino acids. V was clipped by 5 bases and J by 3 bases; unmatched bases: 3. CDR1 is LNHNV, CDR2 YYDKDF, per germline (reference sequence). CDR3 nucleotide sequence: TGTGCCACCAGCTCGGACAGGGTTGGAAACACCATATATTTT. Residues: CATSSDRVGNTIYF.

This clone has a handful of counts. The chain has TRBV28 and TRBJ2-7, with TRBD2 matching over 7 bases. V was clipped by 3 bases and J by 2 bases; unmatched bases: 16. The CDR3 length is 18 residues. Germline loops: CDR1 MDHEN, CDR2 SYDVKM. The CDR3 DNA follows: TGTGCCAGCAGTTTGCCCTCGCGTGAAATGGGAGGGACCTACGAGCAGTACTTC. It encodes CASSLPSREMGGTYEQYF.

This chain connects TRBV11-2 to TRBJ2-3; perhaps TRBD1 as D (6 bases). The CDR3 covers 16 residues. V was cut by 1 base and J by 4 bases, with 15 bases left in between. Germline CDR1 and CDR2: SGHAT and FQNNGV. The CDR3 sequence: CASSLGQTGYPDTQYF. CDR3 nucleotide sequence: TGTGCCAGCAGCTTAGGTCAGACAGGTTATCCAGATACGCAGTATTTT.

The rearrangement links TRBV30 to TRBJ2-2; TRBD2 matches 9 bases. This CDR3 is 14 amino acids long. Unmatched junction bases numbered 0, after V lost 3 bases and J lost 1 base. Germline CDR1 reads GTSNPN; CDR2 reads SVGIG (reference sequence). The CDR3 bases are TGTGCCTGGAGGACTAGCGGGAACACCGGGGAGCTGTTTTTT. Protein: CAWRTSGNTGELFF.

The chain employs TRBV2 and TRBJ2-2; D is perhaps TRBD1 (6 bases). The ends were cut back, 0 bases at V and 3 bases at J, with 14 bases in the middle. Germline V gives CDR1 SNHLY, CDR2 FYNNEI. The CDR3 extends over 17 amino acids. This CDR3 is CASSEALRGTHTGELFF. The CDR3 bases are TGTGCCAGCAGTGAAGCGCTTCGAGGGACACACACCGGGGAGCTGTTTTTT.

This clone came up a few times. The chain couples TRBV7-3 to TRBJ2-1, with 10 bases lining up with TRBD2. Germline V gene data show CDR1 as SGHTA and CDR2 as FQGTGA. The J segment lost 7 bases and the V segment lost 0 bases, leaving 3 bases of the junction unmatched. There are 15 residues in the CDR3. The CDR3 region has the DNA TGTGCCAGCAGCTTAACTAGCGGGAGGCTTAATGAGCAGTTCTTC. Its translation: CASSLTSGRLNEQFF.

The V gene is TRBV7-7, the J gene TRBJ2-2; 8 positions agree with TRBD1. Germline V CDR1 and CDR2: SSHAT, FNYEAQ (reference sequence). Trimming removed 5 bases from V and 6 bases from J; junction bases left unmatched: 5. The length of the CDR3 is 14 residues. The CDR3 DNA is TGTGCCAGCAGCCCCCGGACAGGGTCCGGGGAGCTGTTTTTT. Its protein is CASSPRTGSGELFF.

This clone was detected a few times. This chain links TRBV2 with TRBJ1-1, with 7 positions matching TRBD1. CDR3 length equals 14 residues. V was pared by 7 bases and J by 0 bases, with 5 bases of the junction left unmatched. CDR1 and CDR2 (germline): SNHLY, FYNNEI. CDR3 protein: CASNTGVLNTEAFF. The CDR3 DNA reads as TGTGCCAGCAATACAGGGGTCTTGAACACTGAAGCTTTCTTT.

The rearrangement joins TRBV5-4 to TRBJ1-1, with TRBD1 matching 7 bases. The CDR3 loop spans 12 amino acids. CDR1 is SGHNT and CDR2 is YYREEE in the germline V gene (reference sequence). V trimming: 1 base; J trimming: 8 bases; junction bases outside the gene matches: 2. The chain's CDR3 is CASSLTGDEAFF. Written as DNA, the CDR3 is TGTGCCAGCAGCTTGACAGGGGACGAAGCTTTCTTT.

This clone came up a few times. The CDR3 spells CASSLAGGLGPNTGELFF. DNA of the CDR3: TGTGCCAGCAGCTTAGCGGGGGGCCTCGGGCCAAACACCGGGGAGCTGTTTTTT. This chain joins TRBV5-4 and TRBJ2-2, with TRBD2 matching 9 bases. The length of the CDR3 is 18 residues. The V gene end was trimmed by 2 bases and the J gene end by 2 bases; junction bases not matched to a gene: 10. Germline V gives CDR1 SGHNT, CDR2 YYREEE (reference sequence).

The chain employs TRBV29-1 and TRBJ2-2; TRBD2 matches 11 bases. The V and J ends lost 7 bases and 1 base, in that order; junction bases with no gene match: 2. Germline loops: CDR1 SQVTM, CDR2 ANQGSEA. This CDR3 is built from 14 residues. CDR3 DNA sequence: TGCAGCGCGGGGACTAGCGGGAACACCGGGGAGCTGTTTTTT. Amino acid sequence: CSAGTSGNTGELFF.

This clone showed up just a few times. An end of the junction does not agree with germline; a read error may underlie this. V and J are TRBV5-1 and TRBJ2-7, with 15 bases aligning to TRBD2. This CDR3 contains 13 residues. The germline V gene encodes CDR1 SGHRS and CDR2 YFSETQ. This CDR3 reads CASSGGLAGGQDF. CDR3 in DNA: TGCGCCAGCAGCGGCGGACTAGCGGGAGGGCAGGACTTC.

This clone was counted a few times. For the CDR3, the DNA is TGTGCCAGCAACCCCCCAGGGCCACACTACAATGAGCAGTTCTTC. It encodes CASNPPGPHYNEQFF. The chain carries TRBV27 and TRBJ2-1; TRBD1 is a possible D gene (5 bases). The CDR3 has 15 residues. Looked up from germline, CDR1 is MNHEY and CDR2 is SMNVEV (reference sequence). Trimming pared 7 bases from V and 3 bases from J, leaving 16 bases between.

This clone was seen a few times. The CDR3 DNA reads as TGTGCCAGCAGTTTAGCGGGGCCGGTGAATACGCAGTATTTT. Its translation: CASSLAGPVNTQYF. The V and J genes are TRBV28 and TRBJ2-3; possibly TRBD2 for D (6 bases). CDR3 size: 14 residues. Trimming took 2 bases from V and 7 from J, leaving 13 bases between them. CDR1 MDHEN and CDR2 SYDVKM come from the germline V gene. Looking up the rest from reference TRBV28 and TRBJ2-3 gives the full variable domain: DVKVTQSSRYLVKRTGEKVFLECVQDMDHENMFWYRQDPGLGLRLIYFSYDVKMKEKGDIPEGYSVSREKKERFSLILESASTNQTSMYLCASSLAGPVNTQYFGPGTRLTVL.

This clone was seen more than once but under ten times. The CDR3 sequence: CASSGPSSDSYNEQFF. The CDR3, as DNA: TGTGCCAGTAGTGGGCCGAGCAGTGACTCCTACAATGAGCAGTTCTTC. The chain joins TRBV19 to TRBJ2-1; D unclear. Germline V gene sequence: CDR1 LNHDA, CDR2 SQIVND (reference sequence). The CDR3 is 16 amino acids. V dropped 5 bases and J dropped 0 bases, with 14 bases sitting between them. Supplemented by reference TRBV19 and TRBJ2-1, the full variable domain reads DGGITQSPKYLFRKEGQNVTLSCEQNLNHDAMYWYRQDPGQGLRLIYYSQIVNDFQKGDIAEGYSVSREKKESFPLTVTSAQKNPTAFYLCASSGPSSDSYNEQFFGPGTRLTVL.

The chain is built from TRBV5-4 and TRBJ2-6; D is undetermined. There are 20 residues in the CDR3. Trimming removed 3 bases at V and 0 bases at J, with 22 bases between. In germline, CDR1 is SGHNT, CDR2 YYREEE (reference sequence). CDR3 DNA sequence: TGTGCCAGCAGCTACATGGCCCACACGGGTCGAAGCTCTGGGGCCAACGTCCTGACTTTC. This gives the protein CASSYMAHTGRSSGANVLTF. The complete variable domain, with remaining parts taken from reference TRBV5-4 and TRBJ2-6, reads ETGVTQSPTHLIKTRGQQVTLRCSSQSGHNTVSWYQQALGQGPQFIFQYYREEENGRGNFPPRFSGLQFPNYSSELNVNALELDDSALYLCASSYMAHTGRSSGANVLTFGAGSRLTVL.

This chain connects TRBV5-1 to TRBJ2-5, with 8 bases lining up with TRBD2. The CDR3 is 13 amino acids. With 6 bases clipped from V and 2 bases from J, the junction kept 3 bases outside the gene matches. In germline, CDR1 is SGHRS, CDR2 YFSETQ. DNA of the CDR3: TGCGCCAGCAACGGACTAGCACAAGAGACCCAGTACTTC. It is translated as CASNGLAQETQYF. Based on the CDR3 plus reference TRBV5-1 and TRBJ2-5, the full variable domain is KAGVTQTPRYLIKTRGQQVTLSCSPISGHRSVSWYQQTPGQGLQFLFEYFSETQRNKGNFPGRFSGRQFSNSRSEMNVSTLELGDSALYLCASNGLAQETQYFGPGTRLLVL.

V gene TRBV5-4 combines with J gene TRBJ2-1; 9 bases are a match to TRBD2. There are 16 residues in the CDR3. Trimming took 2 bases from V and 8 from J; bases not matched to a gene: 11. Germline loops: CDR1 SGHNT, CDR2 YYREEE (reference sequence). CDR3 residues: CASSLGGGLAPDEQFF. The CDR3 DNA follows: TGTGCCAGCAGCTTAGGCGGGGGACTAGCCCCTGATGAGCAGTTCTTC.

Remarks on this clone: Other DNA sequences in this sample translate to the same CDR3. V usage is TRBV28 and J usage is TRBJ2-7, with 7 bases aligning to TRBD1. Unmatched junction bases numbered 4, after V lost 5 bases and J lost 6 bases. The germline gives CDR1 MDHEN, CDR2 SYDVKM. The CDR3 is made up of 12 amino acids. CDR3 bases: TGTGCCAGCAGTCTCAGGGGGTTCGAGCAGTACTTC. This translates into CASSLRGFEQYF.

This clone was picked up a small number of times. This chain links TRBV5-6 with TRBJ1-5; 12 bases fit TRBD1. The CDR3 length is 15 residues. The germline CDR1 and CDR2 sequences are SGHDT and YYEEEE. The trim removed 2 bases at V and 10 bases at J, leaving 7 bases unmatched. The CDR3 DNA sequence: TGTGCCAGCAGCTTTGGAGGGACAGGGGGCAGTCCCCAGCATTTT. It yields the protein CASSFGGTGGSPQHF.

The chain employs TRBV9 and TRBJ2-7, with TRBD1 matching over 8 bases. With 0 bases clipped from V and 0 bases from J, the junction kept 11 bases outside the gene matches. CDR3 size: 18 residues. Germline CDR1 SGDLS, CDR2 YYNGEE. Written as DNA, the CDR3 is TGTGCCAGCAGCGTAGGAGCAGGGGGACAGGCGGTCTCCTACGAGCAGTACTTC. As protein: CASSVGAGGQAVSYEQYF.

The chain uses TRBV2 and TRBJ2-5, with 8 bases fitting TRBD2. J gave up 2 bases and V 8 bases, and 4 bases lay outside the gene matches. The CDR3 extends over 13 amino acids. From germline, CDR1 is SNHLY and CDR2 FYNNEI. The CDR3 DNA is TGTGCCAGCTCGACTAGCGAACAAGAGACCCAGTACTTC. Its translation: CASSTSEQETQYF.

With regard to this clone: Other DNA variants within this sample encode the same CDR3. This sequence joins TRBV9 and TRBJ2-3, with D uncertain. The CDR3 has 13 amino acids. Germline V lookup: CDR1 SGDLS, CDR2 YYNGEE. The V and J ends lost 0 bases and 3 bases respectively, with 5 bases between them. This CDR3 is CASSVATTDTQYF. In nucleotides, the CDR3 is TGTGCCAGCAGCGTAGCTACGACAGATACGCAGTATTTT.

This rearrangement joins TRBV2 to TRBJ1-5; D is possibly TRBD1 (5 bases). The germline gives CDR1 SNHLY, CDR2 FYNNEI. This CDR3 region has 15 residues. Trimming took 2 bases from V and 6 from J, leaving 14 bases between them. In DNA form, the CDR3 reads TGTGCCAGCAGTGAAATCAACAGGTTAGGTCAGCCCCAGCATTTT. Amino acid sequence: CASSEINRLGQPQHF. The whole variable domain, filled in from reference TRBV2 and TRBJ1-5, reads EPEVTQTPSHQVTQMGQEVILRCVPISNHLYFYWYRQILGQKVEFLVSFYNNEISEKSEIFDDQFSVERPDGSNFTLKIRSTKLEDSAMYFCASSEINRLGQPQHFGDGTRLSIL.

This clone was counted a few times. The chain couples TRBV9 to TRBJ2-1, with D unclear. The CDR3 runs 14 residues. Trimming took off 0 bases at V and 0 bases at J, with 4 bases between the two ends. Germline V gene sequence: CDR1 SGDLS, CDR2 YYNGEE. The CDR3 DNA follows: TGTGCCAGCAGCGTAGGTTACTCCTACAATGAGCAGTTCTTC. Its translation: CASSVGYSYNEQFF.